This T cell receptor (beta chain) is drawn from a study of naive and memory T cell subsets. V lost 6 bases and J 1 base, leaving 10 bases between the germline ends. Germline V gene lookup returns CDR1 MNHEY and CDR2 SVGEGT. The CDR3 totals 14 residues. The beta constant-region primer was an equimolar mix of two oligonucleotides covering TRBC1 and TRBC2. Four rounds of PCR amplified the ligated cDNA using nested alpha and beta constant-region primers plus SP2. From the UMI-ligation and nested PCR reads, TCRdb called clonotypes with MiXCR, one entry per CDR3 protein. There are 95,000 to 150,000 distinct CDR3 sequences in the sample; around a third occur only once, and approximately 0.88% lies in the top ten. The study, taken as a whole, reports: Naive and memory repertoire findings lacked a ground truth for validation. Over 85% of naive TCR sequences appeared only once after error correction, unlike memory subsets. In CD4 and CD8 cells, diversity dropped from naive through EMRA.

Sequential positive selection took CD4 T cells first, then CD8 T cells. This clonotype appeared a few times. Its antigen is undetermined. The material sequenced was central memory CD4+ T cells from blood. The receptor was isolated from a human donor in good health. The chain recombines TRBV6-2 or TRBV6-3 with TRBJ1-5; no clear D. The CDR3 loop reads CASRKVGSNQPQHF. In DNA, the CDR3 is TGTGCCAGCAGGAAGGTGGGGAGCAATCAGCCCCAGCATTTT.